This T cell receptor beta chain was identified during a study of OX40 agonist ivuxolimab in advanced cancers. Overall study: Eligibility admitted prior anti-PD-1, anti-PD-L1 or anti-CTLA-4 therapy; around 42% had some.

As to this clone: Its antigen is unidentified.

Study-wide results and limits: Within 6 weeks, CD4+ and CD8+ blood T cells expanded clonally at 0.1 to 3.0 mg/kg. Certain nonresponders likewise exhibited a low normalized T-cell clonal expansion.

The CDR3 sequence is 18 residues long. The germline V gene encodes CDR1 SGHTA and CDR2 FQGNSA. V was clipped by 5 bases and J by 1 base; unmatched bases: 5. The data were produced by immunoSEQ multiplex PCR, yet TCRdb's version contains in-frame clones alone and is incomplete. The sample has over 95,000 clones; about 79% are singletons. V is TRBV7-2 and J is TRBJ2-1; 16 positions agree with TRBD2. Sequencing was performed on CD4+ or CD8+ T cells sorted from blood, taken in a trial of the OX40 agonist ivuxolimab. This TCR derives from an adult with an advanced solid tumor such as melanoma, head and neck, liver or kidney cancer. The CDR3 here is CASSPQGLAGGSYNEQFF. For the CDR3, the DNA is TGTGCCAGCAGCCCCCAGGGACTAGCGGGAGGGTCCTACAATGAGCAGTTCTTC.